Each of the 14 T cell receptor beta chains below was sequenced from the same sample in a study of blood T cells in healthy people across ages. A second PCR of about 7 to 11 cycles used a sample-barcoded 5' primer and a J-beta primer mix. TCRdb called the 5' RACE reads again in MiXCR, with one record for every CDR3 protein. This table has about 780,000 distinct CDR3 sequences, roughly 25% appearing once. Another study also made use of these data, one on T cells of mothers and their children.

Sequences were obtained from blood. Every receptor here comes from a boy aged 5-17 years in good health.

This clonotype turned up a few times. The chain's CDR3 is CASSLGAGNLRGYTF. CDR3 nucleotides: TGTGCCAGCAGTTTAGGGGCAGGGAATCTTCGCGGCTACACCTTC. The V and J genes are TRBV12-3 or TRBV12-4 and TRBJ1-2; weak D call: TRBD1 (5 bases). This CDR3 has 15 amino acids. V dropped 1 base and J dropped 8 bases, with 17 bases sitting between them.

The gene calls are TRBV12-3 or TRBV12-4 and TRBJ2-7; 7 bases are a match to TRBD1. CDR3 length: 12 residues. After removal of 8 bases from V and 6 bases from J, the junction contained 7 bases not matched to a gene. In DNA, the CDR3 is TGTGCCAGCGGGACAGACGCTGGCGAGCAGTACTTC. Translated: CASGTDAGEQYF.

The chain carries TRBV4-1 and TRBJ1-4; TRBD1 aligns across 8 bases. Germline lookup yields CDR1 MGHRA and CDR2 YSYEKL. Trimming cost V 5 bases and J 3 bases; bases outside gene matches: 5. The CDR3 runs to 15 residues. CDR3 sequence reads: CASSSRGLANEKLFF. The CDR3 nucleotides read TGCGCCAGCAGCTCCAGGGGGCTTGCTAATGAAAAACTGTTTTTT.

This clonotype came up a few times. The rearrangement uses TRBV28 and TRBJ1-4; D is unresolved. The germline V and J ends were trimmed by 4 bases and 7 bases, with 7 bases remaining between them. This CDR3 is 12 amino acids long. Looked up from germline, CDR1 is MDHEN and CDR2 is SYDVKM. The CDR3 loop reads CASSSRSEKLFF. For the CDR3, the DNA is TGTGCCAGCAGTTCCCGTTCTGAAAAACTGTTTTTT.

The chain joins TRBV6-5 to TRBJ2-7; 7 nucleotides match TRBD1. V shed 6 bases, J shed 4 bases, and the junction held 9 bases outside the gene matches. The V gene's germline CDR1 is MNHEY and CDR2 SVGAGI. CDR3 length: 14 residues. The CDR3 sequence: CASRKRGTVYEQYF. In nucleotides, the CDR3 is TGTGCCAGCAGAAAAAGGGGGACAGTTTACGAGCAGTACTTC.

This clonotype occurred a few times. The CDR3 here is CSVSPSSYNEQFF. The CDR3 bases are TGCAGTGTTAGTCCTAGCTCCTACAATGAGCAGTTCTTC. This chain links TRBV20-1 with TRBJ2-1; D is ambiguous. CDR1 and CDR2 from the germline V gene are DFQATT and SNEGSKA (reference sequence). This CDR3 contains 13 residues. The V end lost 7 bases, the J end lost 0 bases, and 10 bases lay between the germline ends.

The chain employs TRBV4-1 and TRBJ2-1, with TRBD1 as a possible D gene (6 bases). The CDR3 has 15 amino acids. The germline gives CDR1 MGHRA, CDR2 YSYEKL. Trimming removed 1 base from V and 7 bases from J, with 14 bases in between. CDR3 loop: CASSQAFQGKNEQFF. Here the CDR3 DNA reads TGCGCCAGCAGCCAAGCTTTCCAGGGGAAGAATGAGCAGTTCTTC.

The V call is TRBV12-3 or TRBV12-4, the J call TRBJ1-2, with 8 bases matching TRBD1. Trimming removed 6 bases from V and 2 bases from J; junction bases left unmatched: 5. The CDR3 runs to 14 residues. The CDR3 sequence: CASSRRQGNYGYTF. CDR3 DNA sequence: TGTGCCAGCAGCCGCCGACAGGGGAACTATGGCTACACCTTC.

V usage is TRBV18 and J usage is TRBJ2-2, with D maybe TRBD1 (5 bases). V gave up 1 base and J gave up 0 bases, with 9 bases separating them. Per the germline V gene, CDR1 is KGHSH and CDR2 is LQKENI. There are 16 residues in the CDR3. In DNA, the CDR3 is TGTGCCAGCTCACCACAGCCAGGGACGAACACCGGGGAGCTGTTTTTT. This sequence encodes CASSPQPGTNTGELFF.

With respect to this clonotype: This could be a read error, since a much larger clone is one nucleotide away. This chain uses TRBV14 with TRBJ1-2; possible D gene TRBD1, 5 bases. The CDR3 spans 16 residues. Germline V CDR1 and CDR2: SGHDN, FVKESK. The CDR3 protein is CACSRGRQGVNYGYTF. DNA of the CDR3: TGTGCCTGCAGCCGAGGACGGCAGGGAGTCAACTATGGCTACACCTTC.

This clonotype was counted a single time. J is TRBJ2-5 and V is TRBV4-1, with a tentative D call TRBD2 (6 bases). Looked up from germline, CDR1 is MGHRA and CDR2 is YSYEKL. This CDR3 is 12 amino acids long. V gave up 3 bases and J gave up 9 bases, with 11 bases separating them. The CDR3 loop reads CASSHRPGAQYF. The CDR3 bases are TGCGCCAGCAGCCACCGACCGGGGGCCCAGTACTTC.

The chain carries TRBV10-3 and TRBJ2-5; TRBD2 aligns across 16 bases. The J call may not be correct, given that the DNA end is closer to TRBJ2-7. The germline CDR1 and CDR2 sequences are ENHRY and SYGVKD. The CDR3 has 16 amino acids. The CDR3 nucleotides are TGTGCCATCAGTGGGGGACTAGCGGGGGGGTCCTACGAGCAGTACTTC. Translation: CAISGGLAGGSYEQYF.

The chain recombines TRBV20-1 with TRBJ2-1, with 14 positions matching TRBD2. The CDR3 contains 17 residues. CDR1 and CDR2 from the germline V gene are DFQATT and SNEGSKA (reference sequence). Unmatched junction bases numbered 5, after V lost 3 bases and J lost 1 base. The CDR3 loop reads CSASTTSGGVSYNEQFF. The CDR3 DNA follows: TGCAGTGCTAGTACGACTAGCGGGGGGGTGTCCTACAATGAGCAGTTCTTC.

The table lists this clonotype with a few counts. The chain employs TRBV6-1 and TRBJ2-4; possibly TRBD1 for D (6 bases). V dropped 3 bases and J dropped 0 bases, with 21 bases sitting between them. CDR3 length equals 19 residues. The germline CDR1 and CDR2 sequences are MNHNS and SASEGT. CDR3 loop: CASSDLQGSGPLAKNIQYF. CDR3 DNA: TGTGCCAGCAGTGATTTACAGGGCAGTGGGCCCCTAGCCAAAAACATTCAGTACTTC.